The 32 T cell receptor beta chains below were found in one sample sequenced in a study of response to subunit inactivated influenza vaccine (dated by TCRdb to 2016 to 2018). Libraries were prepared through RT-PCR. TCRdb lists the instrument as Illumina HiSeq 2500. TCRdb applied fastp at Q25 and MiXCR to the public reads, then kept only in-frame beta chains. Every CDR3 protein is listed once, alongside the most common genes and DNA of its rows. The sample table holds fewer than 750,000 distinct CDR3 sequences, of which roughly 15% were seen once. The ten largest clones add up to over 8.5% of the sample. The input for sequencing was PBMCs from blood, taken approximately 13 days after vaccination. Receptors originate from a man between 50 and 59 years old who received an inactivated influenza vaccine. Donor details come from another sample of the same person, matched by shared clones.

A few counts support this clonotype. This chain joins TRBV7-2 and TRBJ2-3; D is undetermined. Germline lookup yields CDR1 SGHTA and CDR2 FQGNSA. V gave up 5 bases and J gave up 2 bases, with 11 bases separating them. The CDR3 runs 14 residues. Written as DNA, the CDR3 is TGTGCCAGCAGCACAAGGCGGCCCACAGATACGCAGTATTTT. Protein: CASSTRRPTDTQYF.

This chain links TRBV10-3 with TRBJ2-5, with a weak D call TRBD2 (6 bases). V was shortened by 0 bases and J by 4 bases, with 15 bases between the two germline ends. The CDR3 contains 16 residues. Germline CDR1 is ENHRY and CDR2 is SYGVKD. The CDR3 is CAISESDRGLGETQYF. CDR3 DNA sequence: TGTGCCATCAGTGAGTCGGATAGGGGACTGGGAGAGACCCAGTACTTC.

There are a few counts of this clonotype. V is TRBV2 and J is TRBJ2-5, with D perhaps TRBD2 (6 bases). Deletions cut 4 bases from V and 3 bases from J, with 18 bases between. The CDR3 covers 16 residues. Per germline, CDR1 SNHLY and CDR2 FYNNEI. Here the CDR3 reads CASSGPPGSGEETQYF. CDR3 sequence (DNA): TGTGCCAGCAGTGGTCCCCCCGGGTCGGGAGAAGAGACCCAGTACTTC.

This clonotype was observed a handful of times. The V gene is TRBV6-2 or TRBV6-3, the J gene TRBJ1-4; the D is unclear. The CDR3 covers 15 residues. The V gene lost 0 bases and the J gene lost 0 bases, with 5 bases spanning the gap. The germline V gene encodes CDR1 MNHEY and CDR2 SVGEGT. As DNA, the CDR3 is TGTGCCAGCAGTTACTCAAGGACAACTAATGAAAAACTGTTTTTT. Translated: CASSYSRTTNEKLFF.

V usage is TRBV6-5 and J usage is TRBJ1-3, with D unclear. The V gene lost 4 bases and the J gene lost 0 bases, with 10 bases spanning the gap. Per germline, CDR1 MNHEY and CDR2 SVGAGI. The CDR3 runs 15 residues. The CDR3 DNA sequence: TGTGCCAGCAGTTCCTTGGGGTTCTCTGGAAACACCATATATTTT. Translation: CASSSLGFSGNTIYF.

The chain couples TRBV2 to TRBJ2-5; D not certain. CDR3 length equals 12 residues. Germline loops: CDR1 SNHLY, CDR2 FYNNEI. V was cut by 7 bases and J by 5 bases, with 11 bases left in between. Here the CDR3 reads CASMGSLETQYF. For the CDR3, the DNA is TGTGCCAGCATGGGATCGTTGGAGACCCAGTACTTC.

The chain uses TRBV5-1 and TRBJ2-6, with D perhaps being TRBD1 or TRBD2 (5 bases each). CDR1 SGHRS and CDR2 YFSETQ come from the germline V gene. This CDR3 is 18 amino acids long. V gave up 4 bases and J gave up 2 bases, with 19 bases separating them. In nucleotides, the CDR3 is TGCGCCAGCAGCCTAGGCCCTGGGGGAATAGCTGGGGCCAACGTCCTGACTTTC. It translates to CASSLGPGGIAGANVLTF.

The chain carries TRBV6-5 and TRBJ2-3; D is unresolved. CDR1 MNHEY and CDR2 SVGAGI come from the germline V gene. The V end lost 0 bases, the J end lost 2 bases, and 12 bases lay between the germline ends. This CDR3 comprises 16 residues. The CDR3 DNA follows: TGTGCCAGCAGTTACTCTGCCTTCTCCCCCACAGATACGCAGTATTTT. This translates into CASSYSAFSPTDTQYF.

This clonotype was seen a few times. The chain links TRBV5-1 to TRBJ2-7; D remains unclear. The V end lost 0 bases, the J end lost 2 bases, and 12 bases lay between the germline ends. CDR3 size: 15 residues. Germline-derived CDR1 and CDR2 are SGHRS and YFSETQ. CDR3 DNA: TGCGCCAGCAGCTTGGTGAGTTACCCAGCCTACGAGCAGTACTTC. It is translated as CASSLVSYPAYEQYF. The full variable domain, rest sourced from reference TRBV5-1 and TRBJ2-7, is KAGVTQTPRYLIKTRGQQVTLSCSPISGHRSVSWYQQTPGQGLQFLFEYFSETQRNKGNFPGRFSGRQFSNSRSEMNVSTLELGDSALYLCASSLVSYPAYEQYFGPGTRLTVT.

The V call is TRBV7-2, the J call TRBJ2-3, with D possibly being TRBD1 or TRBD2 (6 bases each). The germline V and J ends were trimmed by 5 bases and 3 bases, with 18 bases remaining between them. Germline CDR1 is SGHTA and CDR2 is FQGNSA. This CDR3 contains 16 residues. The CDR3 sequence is CASSRGGGVRTDTQYF. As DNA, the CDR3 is TGTGCCAGCAGCCGAGGAGGGGGAGTTCGGACAGATACGCAGTATTTT. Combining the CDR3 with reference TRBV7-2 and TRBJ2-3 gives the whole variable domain GAGVSQSPSNKVTEKGKDVELRCDPISGHTALYWYRQSLGQGLEFLIYFQGNSAPDKSGLPSDRFSAERTGGSVSTLTIQRTQQEDSAVYLCASSRGGGVRTDTQYFGPGTRLTVL.

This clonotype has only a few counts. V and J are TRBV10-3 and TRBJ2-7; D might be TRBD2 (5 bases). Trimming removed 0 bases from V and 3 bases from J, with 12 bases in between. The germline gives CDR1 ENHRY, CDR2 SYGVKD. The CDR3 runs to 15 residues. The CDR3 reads CAISESSGSGYEQYF. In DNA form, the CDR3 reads TGTGCCATCAGTGAGTCGAGCGGATCTGGCTACGAGCAGTACTTC.

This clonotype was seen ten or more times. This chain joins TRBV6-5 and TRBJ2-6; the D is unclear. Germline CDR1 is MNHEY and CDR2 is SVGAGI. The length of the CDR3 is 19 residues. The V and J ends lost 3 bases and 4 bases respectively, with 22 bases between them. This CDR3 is CASSYISSSTQPGANVLTF. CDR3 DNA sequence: TGTGCCAGCAGTTATATATCGTCCTCAACCCAGCCCGGGGCCAACGTCCTGACTTTC.

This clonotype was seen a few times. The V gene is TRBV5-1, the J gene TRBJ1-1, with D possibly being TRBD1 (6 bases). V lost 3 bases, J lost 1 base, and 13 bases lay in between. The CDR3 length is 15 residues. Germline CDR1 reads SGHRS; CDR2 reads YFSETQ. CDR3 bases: TGCGCCAGCAGCTGGGGGGGCTCAGAGAACACTGAAGCTTTCTTT. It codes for CASSWGGSENTEAFF.

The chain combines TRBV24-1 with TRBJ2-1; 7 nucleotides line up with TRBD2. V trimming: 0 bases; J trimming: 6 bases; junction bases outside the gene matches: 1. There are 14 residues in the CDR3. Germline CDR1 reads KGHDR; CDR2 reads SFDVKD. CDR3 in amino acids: CATSDLWGGNEQFF. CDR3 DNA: TGTGCCACCAGTGATTTGTGGGGGGGCAATGAGCAGTTCTTC.

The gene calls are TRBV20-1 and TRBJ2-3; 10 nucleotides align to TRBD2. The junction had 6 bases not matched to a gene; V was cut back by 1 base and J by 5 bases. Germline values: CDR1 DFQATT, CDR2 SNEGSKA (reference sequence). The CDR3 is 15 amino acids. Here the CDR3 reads CSARGSGGAVDTQYF. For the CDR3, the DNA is TGCAGTGCTAGAGGAAGCGGGGGGGCCGTAGATACGCAGTATTTT.

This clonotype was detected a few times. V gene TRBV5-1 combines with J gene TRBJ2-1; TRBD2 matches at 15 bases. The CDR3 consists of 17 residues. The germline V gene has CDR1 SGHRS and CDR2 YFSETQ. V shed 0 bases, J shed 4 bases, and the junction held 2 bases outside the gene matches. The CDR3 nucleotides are TGCGCCAGCAGCTTGGGGACTAGCGGGGGGGGTTACAATGAGCAGTTCTTC. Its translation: CASSLGTSGGGYNEQFF.

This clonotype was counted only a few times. The CDR3 is CATSVNRGRADEQYF. The CDR3 DNA reads TGTGCCACCAGCGTTAACAGGGGGCGCGCGGACGAGCAGTACTTC. The chain has TRBV15 and TRBJ2-7; 9 bases map to TRBD1. With 5 bases clipped from V and 5 bases from J, the junction kept 10 bases outside the gene matches. Germline loops: CDR1 LNHNV, CDR2 YYDKDF (reference sequence). The CDR3 extends over 15 amino acids.

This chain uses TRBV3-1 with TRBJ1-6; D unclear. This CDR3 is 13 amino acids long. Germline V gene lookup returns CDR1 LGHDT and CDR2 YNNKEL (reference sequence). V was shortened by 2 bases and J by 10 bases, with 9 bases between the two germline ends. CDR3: CASSQFIGSPLHF. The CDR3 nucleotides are TGTGCCAGCAGCCAATTTATAGGCTCACCCCTCCACTTT.

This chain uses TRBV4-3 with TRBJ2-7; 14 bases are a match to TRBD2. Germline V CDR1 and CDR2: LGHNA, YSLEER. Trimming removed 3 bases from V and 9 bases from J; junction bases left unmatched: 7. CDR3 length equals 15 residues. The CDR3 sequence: CASSQALTSGRVQYF. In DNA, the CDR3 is TGCGCCAGCAGCCAGGCATTGACTAGCGGGAGGGTGCAGTACTTC.

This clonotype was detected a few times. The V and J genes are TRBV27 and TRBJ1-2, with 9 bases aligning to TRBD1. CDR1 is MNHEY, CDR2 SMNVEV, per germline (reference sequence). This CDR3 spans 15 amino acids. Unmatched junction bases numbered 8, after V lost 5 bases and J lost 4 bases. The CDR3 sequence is CASSPTGTGTYGYTF. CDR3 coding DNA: TGTGCCAGCAGTCCGACCGGGACAGGGACCTATGGCTACACCTTC.

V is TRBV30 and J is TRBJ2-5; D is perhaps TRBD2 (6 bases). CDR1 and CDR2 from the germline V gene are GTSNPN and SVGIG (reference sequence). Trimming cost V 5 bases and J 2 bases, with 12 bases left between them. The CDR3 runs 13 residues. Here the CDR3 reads CAWATSFQETQYF. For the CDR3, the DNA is TGTGCCTGGGCCACTAGCTTTCAAGAGACCCAGTACTTC.

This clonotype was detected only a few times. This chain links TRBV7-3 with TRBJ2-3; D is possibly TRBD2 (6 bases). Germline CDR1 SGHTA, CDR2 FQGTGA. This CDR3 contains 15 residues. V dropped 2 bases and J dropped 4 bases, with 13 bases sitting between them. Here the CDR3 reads CASSLSAGRSDTQYF. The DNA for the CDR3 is TGTGCCAGCAGCTTATCGGCGGGACGGTCAGATACGCAGTATTTT.

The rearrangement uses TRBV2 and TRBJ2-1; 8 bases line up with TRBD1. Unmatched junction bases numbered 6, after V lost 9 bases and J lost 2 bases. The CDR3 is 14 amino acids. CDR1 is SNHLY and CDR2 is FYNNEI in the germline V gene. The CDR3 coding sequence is TGTGCCAGTCGCCGGGACAGGACCTACAATGAGCAGTTCTTC. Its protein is CASRRDRTYNEQFF. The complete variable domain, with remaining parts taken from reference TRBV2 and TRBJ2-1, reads EPEVTQTPSHQVTQMGQEVILRCVPISNHLYFYWYRQILGQKVEFLVSFYNNEISEKSEIFDDQFSVERPDGSNFTLKIRSTKLEDSAMYFCASRRDRTYNEQFFGPGTRLTVL.

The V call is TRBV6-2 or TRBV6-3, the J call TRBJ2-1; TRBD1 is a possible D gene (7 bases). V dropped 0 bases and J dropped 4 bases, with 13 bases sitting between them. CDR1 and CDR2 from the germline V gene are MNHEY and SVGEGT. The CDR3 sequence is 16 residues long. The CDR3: CASSYSRGDLYNEQFF. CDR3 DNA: TGTGCCAGCAGTTACTCCAGGGGGGACCTTTACAATGAGCAGTTCTTC.

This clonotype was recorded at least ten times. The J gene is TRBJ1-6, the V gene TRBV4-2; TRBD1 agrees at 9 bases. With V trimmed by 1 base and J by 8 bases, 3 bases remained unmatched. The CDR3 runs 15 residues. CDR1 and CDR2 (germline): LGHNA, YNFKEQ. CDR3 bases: TGTGCCAGCAGCCAAGCCGGGACAGGGTATTCACCCCTCCACTTT. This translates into CASSQAGTGYSPLHF.

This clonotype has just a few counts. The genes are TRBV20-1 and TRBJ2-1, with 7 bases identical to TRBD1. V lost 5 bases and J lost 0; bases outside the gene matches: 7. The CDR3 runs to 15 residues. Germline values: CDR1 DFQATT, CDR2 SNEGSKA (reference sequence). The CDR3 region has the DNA TGCAGTGCTGGGGCGACAGGGAGCTCCTACAATGAGCAGTTCTTC. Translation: CSAGATGSSYNEQFF.

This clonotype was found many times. For the CDR3, the DNA is TGTGCCATCAGTGAGTCGCCCAGCGAAGCGAACACCGGGGAGCTGTTTTTT. This gives the protein CAISESPSEANTGELFF. The chain couples TRBV10-3 to TRBJ2-2; D gene unclear. Trimming took off 0 bases at V and 0 bases at J, with 11 bases between the two ends. CDR3 length equals 17 residues. Germline V gives CDR1 ENHRY, CDR2 SYGVKD.

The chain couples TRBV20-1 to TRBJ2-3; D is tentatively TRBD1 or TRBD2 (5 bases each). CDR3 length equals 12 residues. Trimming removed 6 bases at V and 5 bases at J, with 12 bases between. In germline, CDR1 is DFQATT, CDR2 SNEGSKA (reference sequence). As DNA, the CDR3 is TGCAGTGCGAGGGGAGAACGAGATACGCAGTATTTT. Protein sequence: CSARGERDTQYF.

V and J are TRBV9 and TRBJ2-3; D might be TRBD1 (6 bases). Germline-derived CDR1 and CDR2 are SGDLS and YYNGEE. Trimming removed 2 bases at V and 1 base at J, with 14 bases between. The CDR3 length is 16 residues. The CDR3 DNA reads TGTGCCAGCAGCGTCGAGGACAGCCGGGGCACAGATACGCAGTATTTT. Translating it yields CASSVEDSRGTDTQYF.

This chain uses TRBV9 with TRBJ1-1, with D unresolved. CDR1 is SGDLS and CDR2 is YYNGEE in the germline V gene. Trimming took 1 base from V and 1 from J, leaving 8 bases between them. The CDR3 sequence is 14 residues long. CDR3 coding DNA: TGTGCCAGCAGCGTAAAGGTTGGGAACACTGAAGCTTTCTTT. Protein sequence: CASSVKVGNTEAFF.

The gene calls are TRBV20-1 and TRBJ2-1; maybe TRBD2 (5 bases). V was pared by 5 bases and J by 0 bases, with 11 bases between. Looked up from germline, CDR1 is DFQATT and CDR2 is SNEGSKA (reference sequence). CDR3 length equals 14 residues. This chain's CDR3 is CSARRTFSYNEQFF. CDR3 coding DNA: TGCAGTGCTCGTCGGACTTTCTCCTACAATGAGCAGTTCTTC.

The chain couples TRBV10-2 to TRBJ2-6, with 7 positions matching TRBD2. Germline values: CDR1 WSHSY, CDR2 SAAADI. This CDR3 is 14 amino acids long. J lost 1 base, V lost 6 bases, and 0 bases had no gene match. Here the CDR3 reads CASRGGSGANVLTF. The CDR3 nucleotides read TGCGCCAGCAGGGGAGGGTCTGGGGCCAACGTCCTGACTTTC.